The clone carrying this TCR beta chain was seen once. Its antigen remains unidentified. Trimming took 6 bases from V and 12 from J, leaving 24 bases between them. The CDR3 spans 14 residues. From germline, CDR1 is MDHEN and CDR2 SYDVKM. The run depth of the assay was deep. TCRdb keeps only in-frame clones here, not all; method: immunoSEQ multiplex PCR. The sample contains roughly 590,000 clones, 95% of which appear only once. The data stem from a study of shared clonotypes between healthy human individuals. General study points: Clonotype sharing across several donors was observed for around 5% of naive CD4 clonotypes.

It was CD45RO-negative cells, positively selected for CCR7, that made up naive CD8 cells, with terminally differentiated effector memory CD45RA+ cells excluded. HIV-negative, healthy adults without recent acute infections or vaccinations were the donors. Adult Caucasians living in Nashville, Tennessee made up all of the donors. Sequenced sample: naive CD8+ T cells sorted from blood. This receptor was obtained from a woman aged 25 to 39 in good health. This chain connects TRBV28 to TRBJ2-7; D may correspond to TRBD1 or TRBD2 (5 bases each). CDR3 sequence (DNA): TGTGCCAGCAGCACTCCCGAACACGTAGAGAGGGGGTACTTC. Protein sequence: CASSTPEHVERGYF.